This section outlines one T cell receptor (beta chain) sequence together with its context. Its antigen is unknown. This entry comes from a study of OX40 agonist ivuxolimab in advanced cancers. As for the study in general: Antecedent anti-PD-1, anti-PD-L1 or anti-CTLA-4 therapy was permissible, with around 41% having received some. Study-level results: Normalized T-cell clonal expansion was also low in a subset of nonresponders. Expanded clones tended on average to be more numerous among CD8+ T cells than CD4+.

Patients were ruled out by autoimmune disease history or systemic immunosuppression. TCRdb's copy holds only in-frame clones and misses some; the assay was immunoSEQ multiplex PCR. This sample has nearly 45,000 clones; more than 80% occur once, and the top ten carry 14% to 15%. CDR3 size: 13 residues. The ends were cut back, 5 bases at V and 7 bases at J, with 11 bases in the middle. The germline gives CDR1 WSHSY, CDR2 SAAADI. This clonotype was sampled from an adult with an advanced solid tumor such as melanoma, head and neck, liver or kidney cancer. This sequence joins TRBV10-2 and TRBJ1-4; no clear D. Here the sequenced sample was CD4+ or CD8+ T cells sorted from blood, taken in a trial of the OX40 agonist ivuxolimab. Here the CDR3 DNA reads TGCGCCAGCAGTTTCTGGGAGGGTGAAAAACTGTTTTTT. Translating it yields CASSFWEGEKLFF.